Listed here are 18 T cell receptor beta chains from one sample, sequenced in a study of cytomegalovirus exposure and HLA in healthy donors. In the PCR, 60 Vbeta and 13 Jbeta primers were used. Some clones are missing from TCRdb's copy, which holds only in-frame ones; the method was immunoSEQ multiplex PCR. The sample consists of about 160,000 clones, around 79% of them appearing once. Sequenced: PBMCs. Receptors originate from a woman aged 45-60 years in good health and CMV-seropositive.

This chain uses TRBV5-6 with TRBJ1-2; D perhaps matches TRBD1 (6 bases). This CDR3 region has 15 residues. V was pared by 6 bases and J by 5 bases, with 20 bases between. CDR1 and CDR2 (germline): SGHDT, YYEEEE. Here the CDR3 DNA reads TGTGCCAGCACCCTGGGGGGGGCAGAAACTTATGGCTACACCTTC. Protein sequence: CASTLGGAETYGYTF.

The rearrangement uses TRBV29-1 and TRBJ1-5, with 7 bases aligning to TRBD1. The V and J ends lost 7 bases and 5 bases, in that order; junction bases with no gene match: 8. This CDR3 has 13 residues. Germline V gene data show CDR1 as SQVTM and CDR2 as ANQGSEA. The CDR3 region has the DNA TGCAGCGCCACACAGGGGTCAGATCAGCCCCAGCATTTT. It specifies CSATQGSDQPQHF.

CDR3 loop: CASSFTPRGTTTYEQYF. The CDR3 DNA reads as TGTGCCAGCAGCTTCACACCGAGAGGGACAACCACCTACGAGCAGTACTTC. The V and J genes are TRBV7-8 and TRBJ2-7; a possible D gene is TRBD1 (6 bases). This CDR3 contains 17 residues. V lost 3 bases to trimming and J lost 2 bases, with 20 bases between them. Germline lookup yields CDR1 SGHVS and CDR2 FQNEAQ.

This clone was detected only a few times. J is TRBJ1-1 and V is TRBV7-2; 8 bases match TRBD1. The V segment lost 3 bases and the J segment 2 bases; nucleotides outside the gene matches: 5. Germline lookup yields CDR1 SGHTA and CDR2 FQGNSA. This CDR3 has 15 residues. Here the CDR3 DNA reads TGTGCCAGCAGCTTTCCAGGGGGCTACAACACTGAAGCTTTCTTT. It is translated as CASSFPGGYNTEAFF.

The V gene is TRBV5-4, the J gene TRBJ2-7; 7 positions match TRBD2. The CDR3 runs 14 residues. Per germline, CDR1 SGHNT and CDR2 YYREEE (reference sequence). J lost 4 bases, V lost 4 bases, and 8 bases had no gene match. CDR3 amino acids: CASSGYGGSYEQYF. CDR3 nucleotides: TGTGCCAGCAGCGGGTATGGCGGGAGTTACGAGCAGTACTTC. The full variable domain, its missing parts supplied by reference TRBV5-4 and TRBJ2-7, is ETGVTQSPTHLIKTRGQQVTLRCSSQSGHNTVSWYQQALGQGPQFIFQYYREEENGRGNFPPRFSGLQFPNYSSELNVNALELDDSALYLCASSGYGGSYEQYFGPGTRLTVT.

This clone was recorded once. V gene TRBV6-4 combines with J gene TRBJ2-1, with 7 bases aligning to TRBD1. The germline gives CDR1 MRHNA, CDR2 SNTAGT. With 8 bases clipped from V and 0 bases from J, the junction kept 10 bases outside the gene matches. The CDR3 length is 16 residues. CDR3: CASAGQVRSSYNEQFF. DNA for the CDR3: TGTGCCAGCGCTGGACAGGTTAGGAGCTCCTACAATGAGCAGTTCTTC.

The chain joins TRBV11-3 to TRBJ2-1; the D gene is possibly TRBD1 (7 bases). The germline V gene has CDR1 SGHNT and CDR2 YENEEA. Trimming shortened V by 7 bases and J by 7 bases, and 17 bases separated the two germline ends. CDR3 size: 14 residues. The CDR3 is CASTRDSTGNEQFF. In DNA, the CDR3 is TGTGCCAGCACCCGGGACTCGACAGGGAATGAGCAGTTCTTC.

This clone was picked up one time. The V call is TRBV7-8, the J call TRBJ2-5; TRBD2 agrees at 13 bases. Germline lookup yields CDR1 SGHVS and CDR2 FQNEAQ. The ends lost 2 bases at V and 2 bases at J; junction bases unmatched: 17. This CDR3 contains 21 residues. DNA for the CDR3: TGTGCCAGCAGCTTATACAGACCCGGACTAGCGGGGGTCGATGGGCAAGAGACCCAGTACTTC. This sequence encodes CASSLYRPGLAGVDGQETQYF.

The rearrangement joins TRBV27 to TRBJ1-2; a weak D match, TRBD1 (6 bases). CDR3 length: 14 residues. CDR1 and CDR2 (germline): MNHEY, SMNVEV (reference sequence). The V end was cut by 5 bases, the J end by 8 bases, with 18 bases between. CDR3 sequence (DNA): TGTGCCAGCAGTCCCTGGGACACCGTCGGCGGCTACACCTTC. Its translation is CASSPWDTVGGYTF.

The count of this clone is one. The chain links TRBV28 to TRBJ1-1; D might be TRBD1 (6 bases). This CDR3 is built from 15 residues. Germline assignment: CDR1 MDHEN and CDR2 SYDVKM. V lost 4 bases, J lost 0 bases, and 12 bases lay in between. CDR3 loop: CASSSSDRLNTEAFF. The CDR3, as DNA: TGTGCCAGCAGTTCCTCGGACAGATTGAACACTGAAGCTTTCTTT.

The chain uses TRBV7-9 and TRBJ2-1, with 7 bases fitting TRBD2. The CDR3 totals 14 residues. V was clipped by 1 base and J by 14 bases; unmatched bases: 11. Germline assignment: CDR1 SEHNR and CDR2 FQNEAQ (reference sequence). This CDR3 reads CASSLDSSGSAKFF. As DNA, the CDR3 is TGTGCCAGCAGCTTAGATTCTAGCGGCTCCGCGAAGTTCTTC.

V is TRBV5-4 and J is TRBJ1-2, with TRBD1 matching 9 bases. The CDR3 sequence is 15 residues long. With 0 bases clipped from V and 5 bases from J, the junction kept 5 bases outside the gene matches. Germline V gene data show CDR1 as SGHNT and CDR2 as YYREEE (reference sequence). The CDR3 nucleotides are TGTGCCAGCAGCTTGGACAGGGGGCTTGGTTATGGCTACACCTTC. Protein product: CASSLDRGLGYGYTF.

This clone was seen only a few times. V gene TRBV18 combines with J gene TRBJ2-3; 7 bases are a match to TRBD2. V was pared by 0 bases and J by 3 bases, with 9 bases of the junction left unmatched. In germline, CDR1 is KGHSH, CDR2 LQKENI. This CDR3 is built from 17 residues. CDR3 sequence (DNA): TGTGCCAGCTCACCACCTCGGCGGGAGTACGTGACAGATACGCAGTATTTT. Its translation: CASSPPRREYVTDTQYF. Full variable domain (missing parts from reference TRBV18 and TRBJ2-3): NAGVMQNPRHLVRRRGQEARLRCSPMKGHSHVYWYRQLPEEGLKFMVYLQKENIIDESGMPKERFSAEFPKEGPSILRIQQVVRGDSAAYFCASSPPRREYVTDTQYFGPGTRLTVL.

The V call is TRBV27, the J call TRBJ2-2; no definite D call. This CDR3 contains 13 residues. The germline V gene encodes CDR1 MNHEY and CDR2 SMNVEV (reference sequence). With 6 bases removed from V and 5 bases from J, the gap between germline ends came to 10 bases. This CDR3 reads CASSFHLTGELFF. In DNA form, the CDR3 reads TGTGCCAGCAGCTTCCACTTAACCGGGGAGCTGTTTTTT.

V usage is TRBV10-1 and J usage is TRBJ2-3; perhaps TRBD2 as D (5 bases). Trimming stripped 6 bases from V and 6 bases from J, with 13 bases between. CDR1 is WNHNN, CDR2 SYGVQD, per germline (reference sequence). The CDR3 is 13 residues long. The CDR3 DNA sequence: TGCGCCAGCAGCCCTAGCCCCGTCGATACGCAGTATTTT. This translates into CASSPSPVDTQYF.

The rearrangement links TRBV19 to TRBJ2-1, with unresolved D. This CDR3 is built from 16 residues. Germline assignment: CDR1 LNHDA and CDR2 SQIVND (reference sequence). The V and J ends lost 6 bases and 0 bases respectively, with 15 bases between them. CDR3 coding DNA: TGTGCCAGTAGCCTTACTCTTAGGAGCTCCTACAATGAGCAGTTCTTC. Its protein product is CASSLTLRSSYNEQFF.

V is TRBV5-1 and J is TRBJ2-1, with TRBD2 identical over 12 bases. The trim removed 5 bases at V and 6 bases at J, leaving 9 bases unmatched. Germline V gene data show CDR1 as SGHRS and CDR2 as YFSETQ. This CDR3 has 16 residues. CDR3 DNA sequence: TGCGCCAGCAGGCAATATCTAGCGGGGGGGGGCAATGAGCAGTTCTTC. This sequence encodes CASRQYLAGGGNEQFF. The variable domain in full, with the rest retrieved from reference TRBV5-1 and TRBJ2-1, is KAGVTQTPRYLIKTRGQQVTLSCSPISGHRSVSWYQQTPGQGLQFLFEYFSETQRNKGNFPGRFSGRQFSNSRSEMNVSTLELGDSALYLCASRQYLAGGGNEQFFGPGTRLTVL.

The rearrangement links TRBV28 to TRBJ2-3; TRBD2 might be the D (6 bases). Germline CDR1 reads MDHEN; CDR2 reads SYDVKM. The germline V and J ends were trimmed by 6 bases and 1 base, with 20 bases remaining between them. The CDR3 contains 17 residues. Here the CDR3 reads CASRRRSGPGGTDTQYF. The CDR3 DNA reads TGTGCCAGCAGGAGGAGGTCGGGCCCGGGGGGCACAGATACGCAGTATTTT.